The 15 T cell receptor beta chains presented below share a single source sample, sequenced in a study of blood T cell repertoires in COVID-19. The table came from immunoSEQ multiplex PCR; TCRdb's copy has only in-frame clones and leaves some out. The repertoire holds about 200,000 clones, around 88% seen once, with 1.4% to 1.5% in the top ten. Material: peripheral blood. The receptors shown here come from a man between 18 and 29 years old with active or convalescent COVID-19.

The V and J genes are TRBV5-1 and TRBJ2-1, with 8 bases lining up with TRBD2. The V and J ends lost 4 bases and 2 bases, in that order; junction bases with no gene match: 11. The V gene's germline CDR1 is SGHRS and CDR2 YFSETQ. The CDR3 contains 17 residues. The CDR3 DNA reads TGCGCCAGCAGCACCCACCGGGGGGGTCAGACCTACAATGAGCAGTTCTTC. Translation: CASSTHRGGQTYNEQFF.

The chain couples TRBV5-1 to TRBJ1-1; no clear D gene. Germline CDR1 is SGHRS and CDR2 is YFSETQ. The V end lost 1 base, the J end lost 1 base, and 14 bases lay between the germline ends. This CDR3 has 16 amino acids. The CDR3 protein is CASSLRAGMENTEAFF. The CDR3 bases are TGCGCCAGCAGCTTGAGGGCGGGGATGGAGAACACTGAAGCTTTCTTT.

There are a few counts of this clone. The chain's CDR3 is CSAQGGINEKLFF. In nucleotides, the CDR3 is TGCAGCGCACAGGGGGGGATTAATGAAAAACTGTTTTTT. The chain joins TRBV29-1 to TRBJ1-4; 8 nucleotides align to TRBD1. The V and J ends lost 7 bases and 4 bases, in that order; junction bases with no gene match: 5. Germline V gene lookup returns CDR1 SQVTM and CDR2 ANQGSEA. This CDR3 has 13 residues.

The sample holds one count of this clone. The V call is TRBV6-5, the J call TRBJ2-7; the match to TRBD2 covers 9 bases. CDR1 is MNHEY, CDR2 SVGAGI, per germline. V trimming: 6 bases; J trimming: 3 bases; junction bases outside the gene matches: 3. This CDR3 is 13 amino acids long. CDR3 protein: CASRGSGSYEQYF. Here the CDR3 DNA reads TGTGCCAGCAGGGGTAGCGGGAGCTACGAGCAGTACTTC.

The CDR3 coding sequence is TGCACCAGCAGCCCCACGTCGATTTCAAACTATAGCAATCAGCCCCAGCATTTT. It is translated as CTSSPTSISNYSNQPQHF. The chain has TRBV1 and TRBJ1-5. TRBV1 is flagged as a pseudogene. The CDR3 extends over 18 amino acids.

This chain uses TRBV9 with TRBJ1-1; 8 nucleotides line up with TRBD1. V lost 0 bases to trimming and J lost 1 base; unmatched junction nucleotides: 2. Germline V gene sequence: CDR1 SGDLS, CDR2 YYNGEE. The CDR3 sequence is 15 residues long. The CDR3 spells CASSVEGTGNTEAFF. Here the CDR3 DNA reads TGTGCCAGCAGCGTAGAAGGGACAGGGAACACTGAAGCTTTCTTT.

The gene calls are TRBV5-8 and TRBJ1-6; D is uncertain. From germline, CDR1 is SGHTS and CDR2 YDEGEE. The V end was cut by 3 bases, the J end by 14 bases, with 9 bases between. This CDR3 is built from 11 residues. The CDR3 protein is CASSSPQTLHF. CDR3 nucleotide sequence: TGTGCCAGCAGCTCACCCCAGACCCTCCACTTT.

In its sample, this clone was seen a few times. The CDR3 spells CASSQERASGPYEQYF. The CDR3 DNA reads as TGCGCCAGCAGCCAAGAACGGGCTAGCGGACCCTACGAGCAGTACTTC. The chain joins TRBV4-3 to TRBJ2-7; TRBD2 matches at 7 bases. Germline CDR1 reads LGHNA; CDR2 reads YSLEER. V lost 0 bases and J lost 2; bases outside the gene matches: 7. The CDR3 spans 16 residues.

V gene TRBV5-1 combines with J gene TRBJ2-2; perhaps TRBD1 as D (6 bases). Germline-derived CDR1 and CDR2 are SGHRS and YFSETQ. V lost 4 bases, J lost 7 bases, and 14 bases lay in between. CDR3 length equals 14 residues. The CDR3 DNA sequence: TGCGCCAGCAGCGCCCAGGGGAGAGGCGGGGAGCTGTTTTTT. Translation gives CASSAQGRGGELFF.

The V gene is TRBV4-2, the J gene TRBJ1-2, with TRBD1 matching 9 bases. The junction had 10 bases not matched to a gene; V was cut back by 3 bases and J by 5 bases. CDR3 length: 16 residues. In germline, CDR1 is LGHNA, CDR2 YNFKEQ. Here the CDR3 DNA reads TGTGCCAGCAGCCAGGGATGGACAGGGGAGTCTTATGGCTACACCTTC. The encoded protein is CASSQGWTGESYGYTF.

The CDR3 DNA reads TGTGCCAGCAGTTACCCCCTCGGGGGGTCGAACACCGGGGAGCTGTTTTTT. This encodes CASSYPLGGSNTGELFF. The chain joins TRBV6-2 or TRBV6-3 to TRBJ2-2, with TRBD2 matching 7 bases. The germline CDR1 and CDR2 sequences are MNHEY and SVGEGT. J was trimmed by 0 bases and V by 2 bases; bases with no gene match: 6. This CDR3 has 17 amino acids.

The V and J genes are TRBV6-6 and TRBJ2-2, with TRBD1 matching 10 bases. Trimming removed 8 bases from V and 4 bases from J; junction bases left unmatched: 4. Germline V gene data show CDR1 as MNHNY and CDR2 as SVGAGI (reference sequence). The CDR3 is made up of 14 amino acids. The CDR3 loop reads CASVRTGGTGELFF. The CDR3 nucleotides read TGTGCCAGCGTGAGGACAGGGGGCACCGGGGAGCTGTTTTTT.

The chain carries TRBV3-1 (or the pseudogene TRBV3-2) and TRBJ2-1; the D is unclear. V was shortened by 0 bases and J by 4 bases, with 13 bases between the two germline ends. CDR1 LGHDT and CDR2 YNNKEL come from the germline V gene (reference sequence). The CDR3 loop spans 16 amino acids. CDR3 in DNA: TGTGCCAGCAGCCAAGAGAACAGCAGAAAGTACAATGAGCAGTTCTTC. Amino acids: CASSQENSRKYNEQFF.

The V call is TRBV5-4, the J call TRBJ1-2; unclear D gene. This CDR3 region has 13 residues. The germline V gene encodes CDR1 SGHNT and CDR2 YYREEE (reference sequence). Trimming removed 0 bases from V and 2 bases from J, with 5 bases in between. CDR3 sequence (DNA): TGTGCCAGCAGCTTGGCCGAGAACTATGGCTACACCTTC. The encoded protein is CASSLAENYGYTF.

The CDR3 spells CASSLNPTARRNQPQHF. Here the CDR3 DNA reads TGTGCCAGCAGTTTAAATCCCACAGCGAGGAGGAATCAGCCCCAGCATTTT. The gene calls are TRBV27 and TRBJ1-5; D is unclear. V shed 2 bases and J shed 4 bases, with 18 bases lying between them. CDR3 size: 17 residues. Germline CDR1 and CDR2: MNHEY and SMNVEV (reference sequence).